The T cell receptor beta chain described here comes from a study of Ad26.COV2.S vaccination and SARS-CoV-2 variants. Study context: The authors gave Ad26.COV2.S intramuscularly, either once or twice 56 days apart.

Measured with immunoSEQ multiplex PCR; TCRdb has only the in-frame clones, and not every one. Among roughly 320,000 clones listed, 85% were seen once. Treatment meaning: some 20 received Ad26.COV2.S at low or high dose, single or two shots; a few received placebo; per-sample allocation not given. Sampling was performed 63 days after the first vaccine or placebo injection. Germline values: CDR1 SGHDT, CDR2 YYEEEE. The CDR3 has 14 residues. V dropped 4 bases and J dropped 0 bases, with 11 bases sitting between them. The specimen comprised peripheral blood, sampled in a trial of Ad26.COV2.S vaccine versus placebo. The source of this sequence is a person between 18 and 65 years old who received the Ad26.COV2.S COVID-19 vaccine or a placebo. The chain employs TRBV5-6 and TRBJ2-7; D is perhaps TRBD2 (6 bases). CDR3 sequence (DNA): TGTGCCAGCAGCCGCGGGGTAAGCTCCTACGAGCAGTACTTC. Protein: CASSRGVSSYEQYF.